Listed below are T cell receptor beta chains from one sample, sequenced in a study of blood T cell repertoires in COVID-19. Using immunoSEQ multiplex PCR, the repertoire was profiled, and TCRdb retains in-frame clones only, with some absent. Of about 200,000 clones in the sample, approximately 90% were seen once. The sequencing sample was made of peripheral blood. These receptors came from a woman aged 45-65 years with COVID-19, enrolled during active disease. Both conserved end residues are part of each CDR3. A D gene is named only where the DNA matches it firmly. Clone size is shown for a subset of rows, as once, few, many or a class of expanded clone.

clone_size: NA
d_call: TRBD1
v_call: TRBV10-3
j_call: TRBJ1-5
cdr3_nt: TGTGCCATCGGACAGGGAAATAATCAGCCCCAGCATTTT
cdr3_aa: CAIGQGNNQPQHF

clone_size: many
d_call: NA
v_call: TRBV5-6
j_call: TRBJ1-1
cdr3_nt: TGTGCCAGCAGGTGGGAGGGGTCCACTGAAGCTTTCTTT
cdr3_aa: CASRWEGSTEAFF

clone_size: few
d_call: NA
v_call: TRBV23-1
j_call: TRBJ1-4
cdr3_nt: TGCGCCAGCAGTCAAACCGACAGACGTAATGAAAAACTGTTTTTT
cdr3_aa: CASSQTDRRNEKLFF

clone_size: NA
d_call: TRBD2
v_call: TRBV27
j_call: TRBJ2-3
cdr3_nt: TGTGCCAGCAGTTCGCTCGCCCTACTAGCGGGGTCCACAGATACGCAGTATTTT
cdr3_aa: CASSSLALLAGSTDTQYF

clone_size: NA
d_call: TRBD2
v_call: TRBV10-1
j_call: TRBJ2-3
cdr3_nt: TGCGCCAGCAGTGAGATCGGGCTAGCGGGGACCACAGATACGCAGTATTTT
cdr3_aa: CASSEIGLAGTTDTQYF

clone_size: once
d_call: TRBD1
v_call: TRBV10-1
j_call: TRBJ1-2
cdr3_nt: TGCGCCAGCAGTCCTACAGGGGTCTATGGCTACACCTTC
cdr3_aa: CASSPTGVYGYTF

clone_size: NA
d_call: NA
v_call: TRBV11-2
j_call: TRBJ2-3
cdr3_nt: TGTGCCAGCAGCTCGAGCATGACAGTCACAGATACGCAGTATTTT
cdr3_aa: CASSSSMTVTDTQYF

clone_size: NA
d_call: TRBD1
v_call: TRBV4-1
j_call: TRBJ2-1
cdr3_nt: TGCGCCAGCAGCCTGGACAGGGGACTGAACAATGAGCAGTTCTTC
cdr3_aa: CASSLDRGLNNEQFF

clone_size: NA
d_call: TRBD1
v_call: TRBV5-1
j_call: TRBJ2-5
cdr3_nt: TGCGCCAGCAGGCGACAGGGGGACGAGGAGACCCAGTACTTC
cdr3_aa: CASRRQGDEETQYF

clone_size: NA
d_call: NA
v_call: TRBV5-1
j_call: TRBJ2-7
cdr3_nt: TGCGCCAGCACCCGGACTCCGACACAATACGAGCAGTACTTC
cdr3_aa: CASTRTPTQYEQYF

clone_size: NA
d_call: NA
v_call: TRBV10-2
j_call: TRBJ2-6
cdr3_nt: TGCGCCAGCTCCCAATCTGGGGCCAACGTCCTGACTTTC
cdr3_aa: CASSQSGANVLTF

clone_size: NA
d_call: NA
v_call: TRBV11-2
j_call: TRBJ1-6
cdr3_nt: TGTGCCAGCAGCTCCACAGGGAAGTATTCACCCCTCCACTTT
cdr3_aa: CASSSTGKYSPLHF

clone_size: NA
d_call: NA
v_call: TRBV5-1
j_call: TRBJ2-7
cdr3_nt: TGCGCCAGCAGCTTGGGGAGGACCTACGAGCAGTACTTC
cdr3_aa: CASSLGRTYEQYF

clone_size: NA
d_call: NA
v_call: TRBV2
j_call: TRBJ1-1
cdr3_nt: TGTGCCAGCAGTGGGGAGGTGGGTACTGAAGCTTTCTTT
cdr3_aa: CASSGEVGTEAFF

clone_size: NA
d_call: TRBD1
v_call: TRBV5-1
j_call: TRBJ2-7
cdr3_nt: TGCGCCAGCAGCTTAGGGACAGGGAGCGCCGACGAGCAGTACTTC
cdr3_aa: CASSLGTGSADEQYF

clone_size: few
d_call: NA
v_call: TRBV19
j_call: TRBJ1-5
cdr3_nt: TGTGCCAGTAGTATAACCGGGATACCCCAGCATTTT
cdr3_aa: CASSITGIPQHF

clone_size: NA
d_call: NA
v_call: TRBV3-1/TRBV3-2
j_call: TRBJ1-2
cdr3_nt: TGTGCCAGCAGCCAAGGGGTGGGCGTAAACTATGGCTACACCTTC
cdr3_aa: CASSQGVGVNYGYTF

clone_size: NA
d_call: NA
v_call: TRBV6-5
j_call: TRBJ2-7
cdr3_nt: TGTGCCAGCAGTTACGGGGCCGGAACCTACGAGCAGTACTTC
cdr3_aa: CASSYGAGTYEQYF

clone_size: NA
d_call: TRBD1
v_call: TRBV11-2
j_call: TRBJ1-1
cdr3_nt: TGTGCCAGCAGGATTTCAGGGGGCTATAACACTGAAGCTTTCTTT
cdr3_aa: CASRISGGYNTEAFF

clone_size: NA
d_call: NA
v_call: TRBV7-9
j_call: TRBJ2-1
cdr3_nt: TGTGCCAGCAGCCGGACCACAGGTTTGCCTGAGCAGTTCTTC
cdr3_aa: CASSRTTGLPEQFF

clone_size: NA
d_call: TRBD1
v_call: TRBV5-8
j_call: TRBJ1-5
cdr3_nt: TGTGCCAGCAGCTTCTTACAGGGGGTTTCTCAGCCCCAGCATTTT
cdr3_aa: CASSFLQGVSQPQHF

clone_size: NA
d_call: NA
v_call: TRBV9
j_call: TRBJ1-2
cdr3_nt: TGTGCCAGCAGCGACAGGGCTCTTGGCTACACCTTC
cdr3_aa: CASSDRALGYTF

clone_size: NA
d_call: NA
v_call: TRBV10-3
j_call: TRBJ2-1
cdr3_nt: TGTGCCATCAGTGAGTCGAGAAAGGGGGATGAGCAGTTCTTC
cdr3_aa: CAISESRKGDEQFF

clone_size: NA
d_call: TRBD1
v_call: TRBV18
j_call: TRBJ2-1
cdr3_nt: TGTGCCAGCTCACCGCTTGCTGGGGGACAGGGGGCCACTGAGCAGTTCTTC
cdr3_aa: CASSPLAGGQGATEQFF

clone_size: few
d_call: NA
v_call: TRBV5-1
j_call: TRBJ1-6
cdr3_nt: TGCGCCAGCAGCTCCTCTCGGGGGAATTCACCCCTCCACTTT
cdr3_aa: CASSSSRGNSPLHF

clone_size: few
d_call: NA
v_call: TRBV10-2
j_call: TRBJ1-4
cdr3_nt: TGCGCCAGCAGTGTCACAGGGATTGAAAAACTGTTTTTT
cdr3_aa: CASSVTGIEKLFF

clone_size: NA
d_call: TRBD2
v_call: TRBV25-1
j_call: TRBJ2-2
cdr3_nt: TGTGCCAGCAGTGTATGGCGGGGGGGCACCGGGGAGCTGTTTTTT
cdr3_aa: CASSVWRGGTGELFF

clone_size: few
d_call: TRBD1
v_call: TRBV5-5
j_call: TRBJ1-5
cdr3_nt: TGTGCCAGCAGCGGAACAGGGGGCCGGGGAAAAAATCAGCCCCAGCATTTT
cdr3_aa: CASSGTGGRGKNQPQHF

clone_size: NA
d_call: NA
v_call: TRBV7-2
j_call: TRBJ2-7
cdr3_nt: TGTGCCAGCAGCCCTTCAAATGAACGGGGAAACGAGCAGTACTTC
cdr3_aa: CASSPSNERGNEQYF

clone_size: NA
d_call: NA
v_call: TRBV12-3/TRBV12-4
j_call: TRBJ1-1
cdr3_nt: TGTGCCAGCAGTATTTTGAGGAACACTGAAGCTTTCTTT
cdr3_aa: CASSILRNTEAFF

clone_size: NA
d_call: TRBD2
v_call: TRBV28
j_call: TRBJ2-3
cdr3_nt: TGTGCCAGCAGTCCCGCGGTGGAGCGGGGGCGGTTCCGGGGCACAGATACGCAGTATTTT
cdr3_aa: CASSPAVERGRFRGTDTQYF

clone_size: NA
d_call: NA
v_call: TRBV3-1/TRBV3-2
j_call: TRBJ1-6
cdr3_nt: TGTGCCAGCAGCCAAGATATAGGACACTATAATTCACCCCTCCACTTT
cdr3_aa: CASSQDIGHYNSPLHF

clone_size: NA
d_call: TRBD1
v_call: TRBV19
j_call: TRBJ1-1
cdr3_nt: TGTGCCAGTAGTCCCCGGGACAGGGGACATATGAACACTGAAGCTTTCTTT
cdr3_aa: CASSPRDRGHMNTEAFF

clone_size: NA
d_call: NA
v_call: TRBV7-2
j_call: TRBJ2-6
cdr3_nt: TGTGCCAGCAGCTCCTATAAAACGGGACTGTGGGGGGCCAACGTCCTGACTTTC
cdr3_aa: CASSSYKTGLWGANVLTF

clone_size: NA
d_call: NA
v_call: TRBV11-2
j_call: TRBJ2-7
cdr3_nt: TGTGCCAGCAGCTTAGGCGTGACTAGGGGTTACGAGCAGTACTTC
cdr3_aa: CASSLGVTRGYEQYF

clone_size: NA
d_call: TRBD1
v_call: TRBV5-1
j_call: TRBJ2-1
cdr3_nt: TGCGCCAGCAGCTTCCGGGACAGGGCCCATGAGCAGTTCTTC
cdr3_aa: CASSFRDRAHEQFF

clone_size: NA
d_call: NA
v_call: TRBV12-3/TRBV12-4
j_call: TRBJ1-5
cdr3_nt: TGTGCCAGCAACCGGGGAAATCAGCCCCAGCATTTT
cdr3_aa: CASNRGNQPQHF

clone_size: few
d_call: TRBD1
v_call: TRBV6-2/TRBV6-3
j_call: TRBJ2-7
cdr3_nt: TGTGCCAGCAGTAACCGTCCGGGACAGGGGGTTCACGAGCAGTACTTC
cdr3_aa: CASSNRPGQGVHEQYF

clone_size: NA
d_call: NA
v_call: TRBV5-1
j_call: TRBJ1-2
cdr3_nt: TGCGCCAGCAGCTTAACAGGGAAGACTGACTATGGCTACACCTTC
cdr3_aa: CASSLTGKTDYGYTF

clone_size: NA
d_call: NA
v_call: TRBV24-1
j_call: TRBJ1-5
cdr3_nt: TGTGCCACCAGTGAGTCGGGGGTCAATAGCAATCAGCCCCAGCATTTT
cdr3_aa: CATSESGVNSNQPQHF

clone_size: NA
d_call: NA
v_call: TRBV19
j_call: TRBJ2-7
cdr3_nt: TGTGCCAGTAGTATAGGTCGTTCCTACGAGCAGTACTTC
cdr3_aa: CASSIGRSYEQYF

clone_size: NA
d_call: TRBD2
v_call: TRBV24-1
j_call: TRBJ2-3
cdr3_nt: TGTGCCACCAGCGGGAGGGGGTCCGGGTCGGGCACAGATACGCAGTATTTT
cdr3_aa: CATSGRGSGSGTDTQYF

clone_size: NA
d_call: NA
v_call: TRBV19
j_call: TRBJ2-5
cdr3_nt: TGTGCCAGTAGTCTCGGGACTTTCCAAGAGACCCAGTACTTC
cdr3_aa: CASSLGTFQETQYF

clone_size: once
d_call: NA
v_call: TRBV28
j_call: TRBJ1-1
cdr3_nt: TGTGCCAGCAGTTTGTTAGTACCTGAAGCTTTCTTT
cdr3_aa: CASSLLVPEAFF

clone_size: NA
d_call: TRBD1
v_call: TRBV12-3/TRBV12-4
j_call: TRBJ1-2
cdr3_nt: TGTGCCAGCAGTTTGAGACAGGGGAGAGGCTACACCTTC
cdr3_aa: CASSLRQGRGYTF

clone_size: NA
d_call: NA
v_call: TRBV5-1
j_call: TRBJ2-6
cdr3_nt: TGCGCCAGCAGCTTGGGGCAGGTGACCTCTGGGGCCAACGTCCTGACTTTC
cdr3_aa: CASSLGQVTSGANVLTF

clone_size: NA
d_call: NA
v_call: TRBV28
j_call: TRBJ1-5
cdr3_nt: TGTGCCACCAAGGAGGGGCGCCTAATTAATCAGCCCCAGCATTTT
cdr3_aa: CATKEGRLINQPQHF

clone_size: NA
d_call: TRBD1
v_call: TRBV15
j_call: TRBJ2-1
cdr3_nt: TGTGCCACCAGCAGAATACTACAGGGGGCGGCTGGCAATGAGCAGTTCTTC
cdr3_aa: CATSRILQGAAGNEQFF

clone_size: NA
d_call: TRBD1
v_call: TRBV9
j_call: TRBJ2-1
cdr3_nt: TGTGCCAGCAGCGTAGATGGGACAGGGAAGGACGAGCAGTTCTTC
cdr3_aa: CASSVDGTGKDEQFF

clone_size: NA
d_call: NA
v_call: TRBV18
j_call: TRBJ1-5
cdr3_nt: TGTGCCAGCTCATCAGACAGTAGCAATCAGCCCCAGCATTTT
cdr3_aa: CASSSDSSNQPQHF

clone_size: NA
d_call: NA
v_call: TRBV7-2
j_call: TRBJ1-2
cdr3_nt: TGTGCCAGCAGCCCACAGGGATTCGAGGGCTACACCTTC
cdr3_aa: CASSPQGFEGYTF

clone_size: NA
d_call: NA
v_call: TRBV28
j_call: TRBJ1-2
cdr3_nt: TGTGCCAGCAACGGGGGGGGAGGGTTTGGCTACACCTTC
cdr3_aa: CASNGGGGFGYTF

clone_size: NA
d_call: TRBD2
v_call: TRBV30
j_call: TRBJ2-3
cdr3_nt: TGTGCCTGGAGTGTATTAGTCCACCTAGCGGGGTACACAGATACGCAGTATTTT
cdr3_aa: CAWSVLVHLAGYTDTQYF